The table lists the clone carrying this TCR beta chain with a few counts. These data are taken from a study of T cell responses to AZD1222 COVID-19 vaccine. Profiling relied on immunoSEQ multiplex PCR, and the TCRdb table lists in-frame clones only, not all of them. The sample carries roughly 100,000 clones, roughly nine tenths recorded once. V gave up 5 bases and J gave up 3 bases, with 13 bases separating them. The CDR3 is made up of 14 amino acids. The germline CDR1 and CDR2 sequences are SEHNR and FQNEAQ (reference sequence). J is TRBJ1-1 and V is TRBV7-9; D possibly corresponds to TRBD1 (6 bases). The clonotype was recovered from an adult in good health. The material sequenced was peripheral blood, taken on day 0 of AZD1222 vaccination. This chain's CDR3 is CASSLHGGHTEAFF. Written as DNA, the CDR3 is TGTGCCAGCAGCCTGCATGGGGGCCACACTGAAGCTTTCTTT. The full variable domain, with the rest looked up from reference TRBV7-9 and TRBJ1-1, is DTGVSQNPRHKITKRGQNVTFRCDPISEHNRLYWYRQTLGQGPEFLTYFQNEAQLEKSRLLSDRFSAERPKGSFSTLEIQRTEQGDSAMYLCASSLHGGHTEAFFGQGTRLTVV.